The clone carrying this TCR beta chain was observed a few times. The antigen is undetermined. The CDR3 extends 3 residues past the end of the read, so its final part is completed from the germline J gene. V shed 3 bases and J shed 0 bases, with 7 bases lying between them. Germline V gene lookup returns CDR1 SGHAT and CDR2 FQDESV (reference sequence). The length of the CDR3 is 14 residues. The sample originates from a study of T cell clonality in common variable immunodeficiency. Whole-study findings and limits: CVID subjects had higher TCRbeta clonality than healthy controls, most marked in about a third. In common variable immunodeficiency, TCR beta chains reportedly carried fewer deletions and N-nucleotide insertions. T cell subpopulation sequencing would be needed to explain CVID clonality.

Equal genomic DNA amounts from CVID and control samples were sequenced. Assay: immunoSEQ multiplex PCR; the TCRdb copy retains only in-frame clones and omits some. This sample comprises about 23,000 clones, none seen once only. This chain joins TRBV11-1 and TRBJ2-3; no reliable D call. Sequencing was done on a sample of peripheral blood mononuclear cells. The sequence was obtained from a human donor with common variable immunodeficiency. The part of the CDR3 DNA that was read is TGTGCCAGCAGCTTTCGACAAAGCACAGATACG. Translating it yields CASSFRQSTDT. The whole CDR3 is CASSFRQSTDTQYF. The entire variable domain, with the rest obtained from reference TRBV11-1 and TRBJ2-3, is as follows: EAEVAQSPRYKITEKSQAVAFWCDPISGHATLYWYRQILGQGPELLVQFQDESVVDDSQLPKDRFSAERLKGVDSTLKIQPAELGDSAMYLCASSFRQSTDTQYFGPGTRLTVL.